The clone carrying this T cell receptor (beta chain) was seen many times. No antigen is known for it. At one of its ends the junction is not consistent with the germline gene, which may arise from a read error. This entry is derived from a study of tumor-infiltrating lymphocytes in primary liver carcinoma. Whole-study results and caveats: No more than about 8-24% of top clones could be seen in all five tumor regions.

Co-extraction of both nucleic acids (RNA and DNA) used about 20-33 mg of unsorted bulk tissue. Five distinct regions per tumor were sampled. A constant-region primer served to make TCR beta cDNA from roughly 500 ng total RNA. What produced the TCR beta libraries was three nested multiplex PCR rounds using slightly modified ARM-PCR. With TRBV1-TRBV30 forward primers and a C-beta reverse primer, the first two PCR rounds were run for approximately 9 cycles each. In TCRdb, the multiplex PCR reads were re-called with MiXCR into one record per CDR3 protein. The sample records 90,000 to 150,000 distinct CDR3 sequences, 50% to 65% being singletons. CDR3 length: 13 residues. From germline, CDR1 is MNHEY and CDR2 SVGAGI.

The sequence derives from an older woman with primary liver carcinoma and hepatitis B virus infection. Material: liver tumor tissue from sampling region 1. Subset reported: tumor region T1, superior pole. The gene calls are TRBV6-5 and TRBJ2-7, with 8 bases identical to TRBD2. CDR3 nucleotide sequence: TGTGCCAGCAGTCGGGGGGGGGCCTACGGGCAGTACTTC. The encoded protein is CASSRGGAYGQYF.